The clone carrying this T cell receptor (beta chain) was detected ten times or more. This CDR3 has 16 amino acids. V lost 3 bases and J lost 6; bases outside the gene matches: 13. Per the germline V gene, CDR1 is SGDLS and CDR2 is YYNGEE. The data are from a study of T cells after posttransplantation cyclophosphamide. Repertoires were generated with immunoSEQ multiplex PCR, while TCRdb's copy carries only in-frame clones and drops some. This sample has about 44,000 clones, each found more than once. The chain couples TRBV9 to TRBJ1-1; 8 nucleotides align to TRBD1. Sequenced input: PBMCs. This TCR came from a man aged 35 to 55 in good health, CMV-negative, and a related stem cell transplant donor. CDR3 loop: CASSGQMGQEVSEAFF. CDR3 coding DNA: TGTGCCAGCAGCGGACAAATGGGACAGGAGGTCTCTGAAGCTTTCTTT.